The entry that follows covers one T cell receptor beta chain sequence. Per the germline V gene, CDR1 is DFQATT and CDR2 is SNEGSKA (reference sequence). The V gene end was trimmed by 7 bases and the J gene end by 4 bases; junction bases not matched to a gene: 9. The CDR3 covers 13 residues. TCRdb analysed the RT-PCR reads with MiXCR anew, one entry per CDR3 protein. The table shows hundreds of thousands of distinct CDR3 sequences, with 12% to 15% occurring only once. The chain joins TRBV20-1 to TRBJ1-1, with TRBD1 identical over 7 bases. The sequence derives from a female donor in good health, serving as a healthy control. The sample comprised memory CD4+ T cells from blood. CDR3 nucleotide sequence: TGCAGTGGGGCGGGGACAGTGCTCACTGAAGCTTTCTTT. Protein sequence: CSGAGTVLTEAFF.